The rows below give T cell receptor beta chains drawn from one sample of a study of radiation and T cells in renal cell carcinoma. Sequenced by immunoSEQ multiplex PCR; TCRdb stores in-frame clones only, minus some. Of some 20,000 clones in the sample, around 50% are singletons; the top ten hold roughly 20%. The sample here was tumor tissue, taken from a patient whose treatment was nephrectomy without radiotherapy. These receptors all come from a human donor with renal cell carcinoma. CDR3s include the opening cysteine and the closing phenylalanine or tryptophan. Fields, in order: V gene, clone size, D gene, J gene, CDR3 protein, CDR3 DNA. A D gene is named only where the DNA matches it firmly. Clone size is given for some rows only: seen once, a few or many times, or a class if the clone is expanded.

v_gene: TRBV30; abundance: .; d_gene: TRBD1; j_gene: TRBJ1-6; CDR3aa: CAWKLDRGNSPLHF; CDR3nt: TGTGCCTGGAAACTGGACAGGGGTAATTCACCCCTCCACTTT
v_gene: TRBV4-3; abundance: few; d_gene: .; j_gene: TRBJ2-6; CDR3aa: CASSQDLGTSGANVLTF; CDR3nt: TGCGCCAGCAGCCAAGACTTGGGAACCTCTGGGGCCAACGTCCTGACTTTC
v_gene: TRBV5-8; abundance: .; d_gene: .; j_gene: TRBJ2-1; CDR3aa: CASSQNARTTAYYNEQFF; CDR3nt: TGTGCCAGCAGCCAGAACGCAAGGACAACTGCCTACTACAATGAGCAGTTCTTC
v_gene: TRBV7-2; abundance: .; d_gene: TRBD2; j_gene: TRBJ2-7; CDR3aa: CASSLLAGKSGSDF; CDR3nt: TGTGCCAGCAGCTTACTAGCGGGGAAATCGGGTAGTGACTTC
v_gene: TRBV25-1; abundance: .; d_gene: TRBD1; j_gene: TRBJ1-1; CDR3aa: CASSEYMSQGTEAFF; CDR3nt: TGTGCCAGCAGTGAATATATGTCACAGGGGACTGAAGCTTTCTTT
v_gene: TRBV5-1; abundance: .; d_gene: TRBD1; j_gene: TRBJ2-1; CDR3aa: CASSLVTGSTNEQFF; CDR3nt: TGCGCCAGCAGCTTGGTGACAGGGTCCACCAATGAGCAGTTCTTC
v_gene: TRBV19; abundance: .; d_gene: .; j_gene: TRBJ1-1; CDR3aa: CAIKDGSPWTEAFF; CDR3nt: TGTGCCATCAAAGACGGGTCCCCCTGGACTGAAGCTTTCTTT
v_gene: TRBV6-1; abundance: .; d_gene: .; j_gene: TRBJ2-7; CDR3aa: CASSGRNTYEQYF; CDR3nt: TGTGCCAGCAGTGGCCGGAACACCTACGAGCAGTACTTC
v_gene: TRBV5-4; abundance: .; d_gene: .; j_gene: TRBJ1-1; CDR3aa: CASSSWLGDTEAFF; CDR3nt: TGTGCCAGCAGCTCTTGGCTGGGGGACACTGAAGCTTTCTTT
v_gene: TRBV4-1; abundance: .; d_gene: .; j_gene: TRBJ1-1; CDR3aa: CASSQDTVSGTPMNTEAFF; CDR3nt: TGCGCCAGCAGCCAAGATACCGTGTCGGGGACACCTATGAACACTGAAGCTTTCTTT
v_gene: TRBV2; abundance: .; d_gene: .; j_gene: TRBJ1-5; CDR3aa: CASEGGNQPQHF; CDR3nt: TGTGCCAGCGAGGGGGGCAATCAGCCCCAGCATTTT
v_gene: TRBV6-1; abundance: .; d_gene: .; j_gene: TRBJ1-3; CDR3aa: CASSERQGNTIYF; CDR3nt: TGTGCCAGCAGTGAAAGACAAGGAAACACCATATATTTT
v_gene: TRBV7-9; abundance: .; d_gene: .; j_gene: TRBJ2-5; CDR3aa: CASSLAEKTQYF; CDR3nt: TGTGCCAGCAGCTTAGCGGAAAAGACCCAGTACTTC
v_gene: TRBV6-5; abundance: few; d_gene: .; j_gene: TRBJ1-5; CDR3aa: CASSYRQSNQPQHF; CDR3nt: TGTGCCAGCAGTTACAGACAGTCCAATCAGCCCCAGCATTTT
v_gene: TRBV5-4; abundance: .; d_gene: TRBD1; j_gene: TRBJ1-2; CDR3aa: CASSLRAGGAYGYTF; CDR3nt: TGTGCCAGCAGCTTAAGGGCAGGGGGCGCCTATGGCTACACCTTC
v_gene: TRBV19; abundance: .; d_gene: .; j_gene: TRBJ1-1; CDR3aa: CASSINSNTEAFF; CDR3nt: TGTGCCAGTAGTATAAACTCGAACACTGAAGCTTTCTTT
v_gene: TRBV5-4; abundance: .; d_gene: TRBD1; j_gene: TRBJ2-2; CDR3aa: CASSFSTGANTGELFF; CDR3nt: TGTGCCAGCAGCTTCTCTACAGGGGCAAACACCGGGGAGCTGTTTTTT
v_gene: TRBV2; abundance: .; d_gene: TRBD2; j_gene: TRBJ2-7; CDR3aa: CASSERGIYEQYF; CDR3nt: TGTGCCAGCAGTGAGCGGGGGATCTACGAGCAGTACTTC
v_gene: TRBV7-8; abundance: few; d_gene: .; j_gene: TRBJ2-7; CDR3aa: CASSLFGASYEQYF; CDR3nt: TGTGCCAGCAGCTTGTTTGGGGCTTCCTACGAGCAGTACTTC
v_gene: TRBV6-5; abundance: .; d_gene: .; j_gene: TRBJ2-3; CDR3aa: CASSIGRGITDTQYF; CDR3nt: TGTGCCAGCAGCATAGGACGGGGGATCACAGATACGCAGTATTTT
v_gene: TRBV6-6; abundance: once; d_gene: .; j_gene: TRBJ2-7; CDR3aa: CASGLDSYEQYF; CDR3nt: TGTGCCAGCGGTTTAGACAGTTACGAGCAGTACTTC
v_gene: TRBV25-1; abundance: .; d_gene: .; j_gene: TRBJ2-2; CDR3aa: CASKKTNTGELFF; CDR3nt: TGTGCCAGTAAAAAGACGAACACCGGGGAGCTGTTTTTT
v_gene: TRBV9; abundance: few; d_gene: .; j_gene: TRBJ1-3; CDR3aa: CASSPRIGFSGNTIYF; CDR3nt: TGTGCCAGCAGCCCCCGGATCGGTTTCTCTGGAAACACCATATATTTT
v_gene: TRBV6-5; abundance: .; d_gene: TRBD1; j_gene: TRBJ1-2; CDR3aa: CASSSLQGARPGYTF; CDR3nt: TGTGCCAGCAGTTCCCTACAGGGGGCCAGGCCTGGCTACACCTTC
v_gene: TRBV14; abundance: few; d_gene: .; j_gene: TRBJ1-2; CDR3aa: CASSQSRTNLGYGYTF; CDR3nt: TGTGCCAGCAGCCAATCCAGAACGAACTTAGGCTATGGCTACACCTTC
v_gene: TRBV27; abundance: .; d_gene: .; j_gene: TRBJ1-5; CDR3aa: CASSLISERNQPQHF; CDR3nt: TGTGCCAGCAGTTTAATTTCAGAAAGAAATCAGCCCCAGCATTTT
v_gene: TRBV18; abundance: .; d_gene: .; j_gene: TRBJ1-1; CDR3aa: CASSPEIGNTEAFF; CDR3nt: TGTGCCAGCTCACCAGAAATAGGGAACACTGAAGCTTTCTTT
v_gene: TRBV30; abundance: .; d_gene: TRBD2; j_gene: TRBJ2-1; CDR3aa: CAWSGVQAGQNYNEQFF; CDR3nt: TGTGCCTGGTCTGGGGTTCAAGCGGGGCAAAATTACAATGAGCAGTTCTTC
v_gene: TRBV19; abundance: .; d_gene: .; j_gene: TRBJ2-3; CDR3aa: CASSISGAVYTQYF; CDR3nt: TGTGCCAGTAGTATATCTGGGGCGGTATATACGCAGTATTTT
v_gene: TRBV18; abundance: medium-sized; d_gene: .; j_gene: TRBJ1-4; CDR3aa: CASSLPFSTNEKLFF; CDR3nt: TGTGCCAGCTCACTTCCCTTTTCAACTAATGAAAAACTGTTTTTT
v_gene: TRBV6-5; abundance: .; d_gene: TRBD1; j_gene: TRBJ1-2; CDR3aa: CASSYDRGLDYGYTF; CDR3nt: TGTGCCAGCAGTTACGACAGGGGGTTGGACTATGGCTACACCTTC
v_gene: TRBV5-6; abundance: .; d_gene: .; j_gene: TRBJ2-1; CDR3aa: CASSLPGRGSYNEQFF; CDR3nt: TGTGCCAGCAGCTTGCCAGGGCGGGGATCCTACAATGAGCAGTTCTTC
v_gene: TRBV6-1; abundance: .; d_gene: TRBD1; j_gene: TRBJ1-1; CDR3aa: CASSTGTGGGRAFF; CDR3nt: TGTGCCAGCAGTACCGGGACAGGGGGAGGGAGAGCTTTCTTT
v_gene: TRBV5-1; abundance: once; d_gene: .; j_gene: TRBJ2-3; CDR3aa: CASSEADTQYF; CDR3nt: TGCGCCAGCAGCGAGGCAGATACGCAGTATTTT
v_gene: TRBV6-6; abundance: .; d_gene: .; j_gene: TRBJ2-5; CDR3aa: CASSQGGSGTQYF; CDR3nt: TGTGCCAGCAGTCAAGGGGGTAGCGGGACCCAGTACTTC
v_gene: TRBV30; abundance: .; d_gene: TRBD2; j_gene: TRBJ2-5; CDR3aa: CAWSVAGGQETQYF; CDR3nt: TGTGCCTGGAGTGTAGCGGGGGGACAAGAGACCCAGTACTTC
v_gene: TRBV9; abundance: .; d_gene: .; j_gene: TRBJ2-7; CDR3aa: CASSVDGSAYEQYF; CDR3nt: TGTGCCAGCAGCGTAGATGGTTCGGCGTACGAGCAGTACTTC
v_gene: TRBV18; abundance: many; d_gene: TRBD1; j_gene: TRBJ1-2; CDR3aa: CASSPSTGTGSYTF; CDR3nt: TGTGCCAGCTCACCATCTACAGGGACAGGGAGCTACACCTTC
v_gene: TRBV27; abundance: .; d_gene: .; j_gene: TRBJ2-7; CDR3aa: CASSLSSGVNEQYF; CDR3nt: TGTGCCAGCAGTTTATCTTCAGGGGTAAACGAGCAGTACTTC
v_gene: TRBV19; abundance: .; d_gene: .; j_gene: TRBJ1-4; CDR3aa: CASSSNQGFGEKLFF; CDR3nt: TGTGCCAGTAGTAGTAATCAGGGCTTTGGAGAAAAACTGTTTTTT
v_gene: TRBV7-2; abundance: .; d_gene: TRBD2; j_gene: TRBJ2-5; CDR3aa: CASSLVPGLGPGETQYF; CDR3nt: TGTGCCAGCAGCTTAGTACCGGGACTAGGGCCAGGAGAGACCCAGTACTTC
v_gene: TRBV7-3; abundance: .; d_gene: TRBD1; j_gene: TRBJ2-5; CDR3aa: CASSLGPGGQETQYF; CDR3nt: TGTGCCAGCAGCTTAGGCCCAGGGGGACAAGAGACCCAGTACTTC
v_gene: TRBV10-3; abundance: medium-sized; d_gene: TRBD1; j_gene: TRBJ1-2; CDR3aa: CAFRSGTAYGYTF; CDR3nt: TGTGCCTTCCGATCCGGGACAGCCTATGGCTACACCTTC
v_gene: TRBV27; abundance: medium-sized; d_gene: .; j_gene: TRBJ2-1; CDR3aa: CASSARGRLVRSYNEQFF; CDR3nt: TGTGCCAGCAGTGCCCGGGGGCGACTGGTTAGGTCCTACAATGAGCAGTTCTTC
v_gene: TRBV4-3; abundance: .; d_gene: TRBD1; j_gene: TRBJ2-5; CDR3aa: CASSQDREETQYF; CDR3nt: TGCGCCAGCAGCCAGGACAGGGAAGAGACCCAGTACTTC
v_gene: TRBV15; abundance: .; d_gene: .; j_gene: TRBJ1-1; CDR3aa: CATSPAGGTEAFF; CDR3nt: TGTGCCACCAGCCCAGCGGGGGGCACTGAAGCTTTCTTT